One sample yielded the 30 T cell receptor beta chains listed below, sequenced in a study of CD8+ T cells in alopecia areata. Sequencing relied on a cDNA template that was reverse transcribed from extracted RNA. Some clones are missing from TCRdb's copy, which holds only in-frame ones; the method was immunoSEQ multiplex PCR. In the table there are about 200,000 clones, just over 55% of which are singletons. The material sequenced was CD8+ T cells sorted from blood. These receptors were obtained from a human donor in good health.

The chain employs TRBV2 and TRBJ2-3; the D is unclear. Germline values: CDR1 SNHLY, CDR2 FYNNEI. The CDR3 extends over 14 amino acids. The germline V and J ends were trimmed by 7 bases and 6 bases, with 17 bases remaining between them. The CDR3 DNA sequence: TGTGCCAGCACCCGAGGAATAGGGCCCGATACGCAGTATTTT. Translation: CASTRGIGPDTQYF.

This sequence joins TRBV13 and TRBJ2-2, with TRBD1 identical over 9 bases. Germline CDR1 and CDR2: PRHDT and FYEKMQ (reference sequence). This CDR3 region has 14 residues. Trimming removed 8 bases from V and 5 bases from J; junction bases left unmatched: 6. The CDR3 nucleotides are TGTGCCAGCGGACAGGGGCGGAGGACCGGGGAGCTGTTTTTT. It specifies CASGQGRRTGELFF. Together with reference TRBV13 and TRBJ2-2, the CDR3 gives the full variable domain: AAGVIQSPRHLIKEKRETATLKCYPIPRHDTVYWYQQGPGQDPQFLISFYEKMQSDKGSIPDRFSAQQFSDYHSELNMSSLELGDSALYFCASGQGRRTGELFFGEGSRLTVL.

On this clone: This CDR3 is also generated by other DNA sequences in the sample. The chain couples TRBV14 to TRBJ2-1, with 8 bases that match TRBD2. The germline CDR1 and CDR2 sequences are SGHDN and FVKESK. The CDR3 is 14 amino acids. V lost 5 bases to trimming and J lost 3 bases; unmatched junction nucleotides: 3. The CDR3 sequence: CASSSGTSYNEQFF. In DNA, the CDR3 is TGTGCCAGCAGCTCCGGGACTAGCTACAATGAGCAGTTCTTC.

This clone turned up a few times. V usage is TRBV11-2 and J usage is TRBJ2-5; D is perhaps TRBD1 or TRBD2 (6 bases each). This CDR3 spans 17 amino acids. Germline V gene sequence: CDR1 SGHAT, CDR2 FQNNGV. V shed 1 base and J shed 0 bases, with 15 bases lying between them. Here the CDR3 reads CASSLGWNGGHQETQYF. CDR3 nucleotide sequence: TGTGCCAGCAGCTTAGGATGGAACGGGGGCCACCAAGAGACCCAGTACTTC.

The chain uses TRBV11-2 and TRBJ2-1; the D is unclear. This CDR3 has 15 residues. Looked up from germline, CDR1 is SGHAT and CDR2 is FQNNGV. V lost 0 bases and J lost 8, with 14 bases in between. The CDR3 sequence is CASSLDRPAIHEQFF. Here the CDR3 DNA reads TGTGCCAGCAGCTTAGATCGGCCAGCGATCCATGAGCAGTTCTTC.

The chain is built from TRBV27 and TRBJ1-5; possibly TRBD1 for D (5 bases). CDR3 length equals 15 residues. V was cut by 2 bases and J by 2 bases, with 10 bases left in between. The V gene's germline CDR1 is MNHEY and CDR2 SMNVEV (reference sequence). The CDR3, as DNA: TGTGCCAGCAGTTTAACGTCAGGGCGCAATCAGCCCCAGCATTTT. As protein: CASSLTSGRNQPQHF.

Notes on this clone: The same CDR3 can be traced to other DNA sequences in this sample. The CDR3 loop reads CASSLVGGAYEQYF. CDR3 sequence (DNA): TGTGCCAGCAGCTTAGTTGGGGGGGCCTACGAGCAGTACTTC. The gene calls are TRBV13 and TRBJ2-7, with TRBD2 identical over 7 bases. The CDR3 length is 14 residues. Germline CDR1 reads PRHDT; CDR2 reads FYEKMQ (reference sequence). With 1 base clipped from V and 2 bases from J, the junction kept 2 bases outside the gene matches.

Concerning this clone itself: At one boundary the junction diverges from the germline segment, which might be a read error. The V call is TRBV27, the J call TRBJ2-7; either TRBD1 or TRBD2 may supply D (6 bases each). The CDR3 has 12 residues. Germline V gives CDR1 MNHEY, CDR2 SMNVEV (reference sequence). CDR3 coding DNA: TGTGCCAGCAGTGCCCAGGGGAGGCCGCTGGACTTC. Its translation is CASSAQGRPLDF.

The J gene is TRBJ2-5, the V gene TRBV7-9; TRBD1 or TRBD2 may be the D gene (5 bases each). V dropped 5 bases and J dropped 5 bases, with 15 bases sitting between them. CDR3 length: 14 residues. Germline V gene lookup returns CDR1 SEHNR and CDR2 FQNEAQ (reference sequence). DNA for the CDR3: TGTGCCAGCAGCCCTGCCGGGAAGGGGGAGACCCAGTACTTC. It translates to CASSPAGKGETQYF.

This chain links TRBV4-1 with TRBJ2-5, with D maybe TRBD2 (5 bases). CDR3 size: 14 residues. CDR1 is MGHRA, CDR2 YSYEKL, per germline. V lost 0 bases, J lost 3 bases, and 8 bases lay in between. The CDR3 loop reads CASSQEPGKETQYF. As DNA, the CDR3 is TGCGCCAGCAGCCAAGAGCCGGGGAAAGAGACCCAGTACTTC.

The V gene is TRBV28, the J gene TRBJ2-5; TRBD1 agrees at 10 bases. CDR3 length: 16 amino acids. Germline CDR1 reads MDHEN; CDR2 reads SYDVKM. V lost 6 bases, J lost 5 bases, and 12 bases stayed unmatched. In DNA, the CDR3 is TGTGCCAGCAGCCGAACCGGGACAGGGGACGGGGAGACCCAGTACTTC. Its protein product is CASSRTGTGDGETQYF.

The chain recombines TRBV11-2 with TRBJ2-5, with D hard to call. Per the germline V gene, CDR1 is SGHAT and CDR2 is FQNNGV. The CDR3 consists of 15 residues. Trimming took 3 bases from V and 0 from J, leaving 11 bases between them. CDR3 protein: CASSFVGAYQETQYF. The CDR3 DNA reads TGTGCCAGCAGCTTTGTCGGCGCCTACCAAGAGACCCAGTACTTC.

CDR3 nucleotide sequence: TGCGCCAGCAGCCGCGAACCCGGGACAGGCTCCTACGAGCAGTACTTC. Encoded protein: CASSREPGTGSYEQYF. The V gene is TRBV4-1, the J gene TRBJ2-7, with TRBD1 matching 8 bases. V trimming: 4 bases; J trimming: 0 bases; junction bases outside the gene matches: 8. The CDR3 sequence is 16 residues long. Looked up from germline, CDR1 is MGHRA and CDR2 is YSYEKL.

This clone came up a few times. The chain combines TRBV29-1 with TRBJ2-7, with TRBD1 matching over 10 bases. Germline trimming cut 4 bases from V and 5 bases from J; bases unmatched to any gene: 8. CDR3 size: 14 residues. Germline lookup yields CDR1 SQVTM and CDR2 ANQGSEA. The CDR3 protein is CSVVHRDRGHEQYF. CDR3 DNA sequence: TGCAGCGTTGTGCACCGGGACAGGGGCCACGAGCAGTACTTC.

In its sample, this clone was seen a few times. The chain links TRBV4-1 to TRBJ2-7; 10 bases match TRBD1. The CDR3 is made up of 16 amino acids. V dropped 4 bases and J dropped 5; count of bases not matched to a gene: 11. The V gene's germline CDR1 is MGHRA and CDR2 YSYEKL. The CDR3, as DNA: TGCGCCAGCAGCCCTTGGGGGGGGACAGGGGTGGACGAGCAGTACTTC. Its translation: CASSPWGGTGVDEQYF.

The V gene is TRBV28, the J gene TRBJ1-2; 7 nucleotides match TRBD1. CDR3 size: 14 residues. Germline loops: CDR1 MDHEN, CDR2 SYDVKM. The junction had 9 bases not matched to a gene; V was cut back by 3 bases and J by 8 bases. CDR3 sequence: CASSLTTGLEGYTF. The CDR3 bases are TGTGCCAGCAGTTTGACGACAGGGCTGGAGGGCTACACCTTC.

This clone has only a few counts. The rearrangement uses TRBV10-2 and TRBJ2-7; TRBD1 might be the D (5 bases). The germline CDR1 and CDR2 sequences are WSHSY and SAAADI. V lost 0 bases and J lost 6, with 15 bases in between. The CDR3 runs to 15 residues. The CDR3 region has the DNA TGCGCCAGCAGTGAGTCGTCGGCAGGGATACGCGAGCAGTACTTC. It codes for CASSESSAGIREQYF.

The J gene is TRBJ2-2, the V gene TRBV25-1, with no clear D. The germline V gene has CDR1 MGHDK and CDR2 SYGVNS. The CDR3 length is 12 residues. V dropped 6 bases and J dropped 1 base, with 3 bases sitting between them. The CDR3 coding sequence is TGTGCCAGCAGCGAGAACACCGGGGAGCTGTTTTTT. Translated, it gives CASSENTGELFF.

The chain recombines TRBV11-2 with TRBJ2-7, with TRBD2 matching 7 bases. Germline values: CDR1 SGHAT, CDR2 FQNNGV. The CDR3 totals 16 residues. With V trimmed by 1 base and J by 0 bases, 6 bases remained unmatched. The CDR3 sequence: CASSLVVSGSSYEQYF. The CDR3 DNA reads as TGTGCCAGCAGCTTAGTTGTTAGCGGGTCCTCCTACGAGCAGTACTTC.

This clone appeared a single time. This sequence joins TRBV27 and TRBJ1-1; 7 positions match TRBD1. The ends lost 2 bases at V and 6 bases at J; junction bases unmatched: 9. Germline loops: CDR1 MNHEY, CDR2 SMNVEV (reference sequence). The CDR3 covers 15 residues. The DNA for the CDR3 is TGTGCCAGCAGTTTAGGAGGGGGCGTTAGCCCTGAAGCTTTCTTT. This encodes CASSLGGGVSPEAFF.

In DNA, the CDR3 is TGTGCCTGGAGGGGACAGGGGCTATACGAGCAGTACTTC. This encodes CAWRGQGLYEQYF. The chain combines TRBV30 with TRBJ2-7, with 10 positions matching TRBD1. Germline CDR1 GTSNPN, CDR2 SVGIG (reference sequence). The CDR3 runs 13 residues. The V segment lost 3 bases and the J segment 4 bases; nucleotides outside the gene matches: 3. Variable domain in full (rest from reference TRBV30 and TRBJ2-7): SQTIHQWPATLVQPVGSPLSLECTVEGTSNPNLYWYRQAAGRGLQLLFYSVGIGQISSEVPQNLSASRPQDRQFILSSKKLLLSDSGFYLCAWRGQGLYEQYFGPGTRLTVT.

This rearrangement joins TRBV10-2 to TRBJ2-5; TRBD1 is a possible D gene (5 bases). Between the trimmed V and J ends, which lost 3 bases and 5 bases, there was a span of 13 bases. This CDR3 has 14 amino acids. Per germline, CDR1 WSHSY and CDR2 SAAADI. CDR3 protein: CASSDRVSEETQYF. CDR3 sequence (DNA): TGCGCCAGCAGTGACAGGGTATCAGAGGAGACCCAGTACTTC.

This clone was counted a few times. The CDR3 nucleotides are TGTGCCAGCAGCCTCCAGAACGATGAGCAGTTCTTC. Protein: CASSLQNDEQFF. The genes are TRBV7-9 and TRBJ2-1; D not resolved. The CDR3 spans 12 residues. Germline CDR1 and CDR2: SEHNR and FQNEAQ (reference sequence). V lost 5 bases and J lost 8, with 10 bases in between.

The CDR3 here is CASSQDTGRTNQPQHF. CDR3 coding DNA: TGCGCCAGCAGCCAAGATACAGGGAGGACCAATCAGCCCCAGCATTTT. The chain joins TRBV4-1 to TRBJ1-5; D possibly corresponds to TRBD1 (6 bases). The CDR3 loop spans 16 amino acids. In germline, CDR1 is MGHRA, CDR2 YSYEKL. Trimming left V 0 bases short and J 3 bases short, with 12 bases between.

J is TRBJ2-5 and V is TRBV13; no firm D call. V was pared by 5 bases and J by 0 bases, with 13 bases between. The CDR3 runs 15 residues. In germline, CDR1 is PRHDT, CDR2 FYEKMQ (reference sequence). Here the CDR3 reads CASSPWPANQETQYF. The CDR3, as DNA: TGTGCCAGCAGCCCCTGGCCGGCTAACCAAGAGACCCAGTACTTC.

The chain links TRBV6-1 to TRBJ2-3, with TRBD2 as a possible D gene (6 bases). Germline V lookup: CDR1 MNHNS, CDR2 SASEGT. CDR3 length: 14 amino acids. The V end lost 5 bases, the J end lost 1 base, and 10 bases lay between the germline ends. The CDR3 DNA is TGTGCCAGCAGTTATGGCGGGGGCACAGATACGCAGTATTTT. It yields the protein CASSYGGGTDTQYF.

The CDR3 spells CASSGSGVYEQYF. CDR3 DNA sequence: TGTGCCAGCAGCGGGAGCGGGGTCTACGAGCAGTACTTC. This chain joins TRBV5-8 and TRBJ2-7; 7 bases line up with TRBD2. The V and J ends lost 4 bases and 3 bases, in that order; junction bases with no gene match: 4. The germline V gene encodes CDR1 SGHTS and CDR2 YDEGEE. The CDR3 is 13 amino acids.

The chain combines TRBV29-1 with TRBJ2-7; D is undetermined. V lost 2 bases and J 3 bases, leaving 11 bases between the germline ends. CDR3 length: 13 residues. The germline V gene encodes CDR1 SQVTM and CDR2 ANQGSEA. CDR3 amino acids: CSVEFGSDYEQYF. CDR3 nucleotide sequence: TGCAGCGTTGAATTTGGCTCCGACTACGAGCAGTACTTC.

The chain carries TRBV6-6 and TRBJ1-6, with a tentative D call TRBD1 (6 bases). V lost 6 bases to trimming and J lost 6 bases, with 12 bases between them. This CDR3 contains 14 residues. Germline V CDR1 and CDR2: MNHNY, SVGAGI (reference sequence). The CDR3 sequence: CASSPQGSNSPLHF. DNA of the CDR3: TGTGCCAGCAGCCCACAGGGAAGTAATTCACCCCTCCACTTT.

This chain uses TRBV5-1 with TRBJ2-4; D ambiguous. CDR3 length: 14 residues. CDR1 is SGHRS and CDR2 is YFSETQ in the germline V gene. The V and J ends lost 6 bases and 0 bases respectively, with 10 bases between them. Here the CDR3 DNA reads TGCGCCAGCAAGGATGACGTAGCCAAAAACATTCAGTACTTC. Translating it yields CASKDDVAKNIQYF.